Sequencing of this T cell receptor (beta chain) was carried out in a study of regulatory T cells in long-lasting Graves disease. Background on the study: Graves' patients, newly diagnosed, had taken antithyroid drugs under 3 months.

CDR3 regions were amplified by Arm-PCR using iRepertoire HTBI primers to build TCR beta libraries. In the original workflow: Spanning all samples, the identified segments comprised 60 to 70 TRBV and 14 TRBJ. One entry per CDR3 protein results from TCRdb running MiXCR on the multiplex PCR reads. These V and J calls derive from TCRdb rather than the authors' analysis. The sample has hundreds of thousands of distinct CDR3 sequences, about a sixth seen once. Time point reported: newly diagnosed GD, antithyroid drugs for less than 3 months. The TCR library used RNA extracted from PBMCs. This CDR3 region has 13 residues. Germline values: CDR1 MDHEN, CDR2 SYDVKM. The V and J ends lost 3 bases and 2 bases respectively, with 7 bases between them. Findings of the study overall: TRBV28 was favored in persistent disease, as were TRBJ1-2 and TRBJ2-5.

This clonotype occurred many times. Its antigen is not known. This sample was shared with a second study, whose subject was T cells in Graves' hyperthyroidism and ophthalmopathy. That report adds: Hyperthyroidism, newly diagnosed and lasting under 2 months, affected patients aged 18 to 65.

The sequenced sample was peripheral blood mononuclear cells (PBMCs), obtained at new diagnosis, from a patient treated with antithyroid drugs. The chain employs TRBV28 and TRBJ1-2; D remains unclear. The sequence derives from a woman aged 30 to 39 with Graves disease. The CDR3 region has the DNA TGTGCCAGCAGTTTCGCAGACAACTATGGCTACACCTTC. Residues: CASSFADNYGYTF.